A selection of T cell receptor beta chains follows, all from one sample in a study of T cell responses to AZD1222 COVID-19 vaccine. Data came from immunoSEQ multiplex PCR; TCRdb stores just in-frame clones and leaves some out. The sample lists about 120,000 clones, around 90% seen once, with 7.5% to 9.5% in the top ten. Sequences were derived from peripheral blood, sampled on day 0 of AZD1222 vaccination. These receptors originate from an adult in good health. CDR3s include the opening cysteine and the closing phenylalanine or tryptophan. D genes are given only for firm matches. The size field is filled for only some rows; it gives once, few, many or a size class.

V	size	J	D	DNA	CDR3
TRBV10-3	once	TRBJ1-2	.	TGTGCCATCAGAGCCCGACCCGAAGATGGCTACACCTTC	CAIRARPEDGYTF
TRBV30	.	TRBJ2-3	TRBD1	TGTGCCTGGAGGGATAATAACAGGGGGCTCACAGATACGCAGTATTTT	CAWRDNNRGLTDTQYF
TRBV27	.	TRBJ1-2	.	TGTGCCAGCAAAGCGGGGGTTGACTATGGCTACACCTTC	CASKAGVDYGYTF
TRBV30	.	TRBJ1-2	.	TGTGCCTGGAGTGTACAGTCGGGAATTGACGGCTACACCTTC	CAWSVQSGIDGYTF
TRBV5-1	.	TRBJ1-1	TRBD1	TGCGCCAGCAGCTCCAATACAGGGGAGACTGAAGCTTTCTTT	CASSSNTGETEAFF
TRBV5-1	.	TRBJ2-3	TRBD2	TGCGCCAGCAGCTTGGCCGGGGCGGGGGGGAGCACAGATACGCAGTATTTT	CASSLAGAGGSTDTQYF
TRBV5-1	.	TRBJ2-7	TRBD1	TGCGCCAGCAGCCCGACAGGGTCCTCCTACGAGCAGTACTTC	CASSPTGSSYEQYF
TRBV5-1	.	TRBJ2-3	.	TGCGCCAGCAGCTTAGGGGGGCGGTCAGATACGCAGTATTTT	CASSLGGRSDTQYF
TRBV6-1	once	TRBJ1-2	.	TGTGCCAGCAGTGAAGCGGGGAAACCCTATGGCTACACCTTC	CASSEAGKPYGYTF
TRBV7-9	.	TRBJ1-1	.	TGTGCCAGCAGCTTAGGGTCGTCAGGGTTGAACACTGAAGCTTTCTTT	CASSLGSSGLNTEAFF
TRBV4-1	.	TRBJ2-1	TRBD2	TGCGCCAGCAGCCTAGCGGGAGGTTACTACAATGAGCAGTTCTTC	CASSLAGGYYNEQFF
TRBV11-2	once	TRBJ2-7	TRBD2	TGTGCCAGCAGCGAGACGGGACTAGCGACCATAGGGCACGAGCAGTACTTC	CASSETGLATIGHEQYF
TRBV6-5	.	TRBJ1-5	.	TGTGCCAGCAGCGGGGAGGGAGGGATCCATCAGCCCCAGCATTTT	CASSGEGGIHQPQHF
TRBV15	.	TRBJ2-5	.	TGTGCCACCAGCAGAGATTCTAGGTTTCAAGAGACCCAGTACTTC	CATSRDSRFQETQYF
TRBV5-5	.	TRBJ2-7	.	TGTGCCAGCAGCTTAGAGTGGGTTGACGAGCAGTACTTC	CASSLEWVDEQYF
TRBV5-1	medium-sized	TRBJ2-7	TRBD1	TGCGCCAGCAGCTTGGGACAGGGGGCCCACGAGCAGTACTTC	CASSLGQGAHEQYF
TRBV6-5	once	TRBJ1-4	TRBD1	TGTGCCAGCACAAACAGGGGGTTCGGTGAAAAACTGTTTTTT	CASTNRGFGEKLFF
TRBV11-1	.	TRBJ1-1	.	TGTGCCAGCAGCTTAGTTCGTAGAGACCCTGAAGCTTTCTTT	CASSLVRRDPEAFF
TRBV5-5	.	TRBJ1-2	.	TGTGCCAGCGGCAGAAACAGGGAAGGCTATGGCTACACCTTC	CASGRNREGYGYTF
TRBV19	.	TRBJ2-1	.	TGTGCCAGTAGTACCGTGGGGAGCAATGAGCAGTTCTTC	CASSTVGSNEQFF
TRBV7-2	.	TRBJ2-4	.	TGTGCCAGCAGCGACTGGGGGGTACCCAAAAACATTCAGTACTTC	CASSDWGVPKNIQYF
TRBV18	.	TRBJ2-1	TRBD2	TGTGCCAGTAAAGGGGCGCTAGCGGGAGGGCCCGGGTCCTACAATGAGCAGTTCTTC	CASKGALAGGPGSYNEQFF
TRBV11-2	once	TRBJ2-3	TRBD2	TGTGCCAGCAGCTTAGCACTAGCGTCAGATACGCAGTATTTT	CASSLALASDTQYF
TRBV15	few	TRBJ1-4	.	TGTGCCACCAGCAGAGAGGGGGGTGAGAATGAAAAACTGTTTTTT	CATSREGGENEKLFF
TRBV18	once	TRBJ1-3	.	TGTGCCAGCTCACCACGGGCAGTCTCTGGAAACACCATATATTTT	CASSPRAVSGNTIYF
TRBV29-1	.	TRBJ2-2	.	TGCAGCGTTGTTTCGTTGACAGGGAGGACCGGGGAGCTGTTTTTT	CSVVSLTGRTGELFF
TRBV6-5	.	TRBJ2-5	.	TGTGCCAGCAGAAAAGACAGGGCGGGACAAGAGACCCAGTACTTC	CASRKDRAGQETQYF
TRBV6-1	.	TRBJ1-5	TRBD1	TGTGCCAGCAGTGAAGCCCAGGGGGCGGGTGGCAATCAGCCCCAGCATTTT	CASSEAQGAGGNQPQHF
TRBV18	.	TRBJ1-4	TRBD1	TGTGCCAGCTCACCAAGGGACAGCAATGAAAAACTGTTTTTT	CASSPRDSNEKLFF
TRBV2	.	TRBJ1-4	.	TGTGCCAGCAGTGGCAGGGAACGTGAAAAACTGTTTTTT	CASSGREREKLFF
TRBV5-1	.	TRBJ1-4	TRBD1	TGCGCCAGCAGCTTGGGGGGACAGAGCAATGAAAAACTGTTTTTT	CASSLGGQSNEKLFF
TRBV27	.	TRBJ2-7	.	TGTGCCAGCCAGGGGTGGAGGGGTCAGTACTTC	CASQGWRGQYF
TRBV10-3	.	TRBJ1-3	.	TGTGCCATCTCCGGACAGCCTGGAAACACCATATATTTT	CAISGQPGNTIYF
TRBV29-1	.	TRBJ1-1	.	TGCAGCGCTCCCGGACCGTCGAACACTGAAGCTTTCTTT	CSAPGPSNTEAFF
TRBV11-2	.	TRBJ1-3	.	TGTGCCAGCAGCTCCTACAGGTCCTCTGGAAACACCATATATTTT	CASSSYRSSGNTIYF
TRBV12-3/TRBV12-4	.	TRBJ1-5	.	TGTGCCAGCAGTTTGGGGGATCAGCCCCAGCATTTT	CASSLGDQPQHF
TRBV28	.	TRBJ2-7	.	TGTGCCAGCAGCGACCCACCGGGACGACTCCTTTACGAGCAGTACTTC	CASSDPPGRLLYEQYF
TRBV29-1	.	TRBJ1-2	.	TGCAGCGTTAACAGGGAAGCTAACTATGGCTACACCTTC	CSVNREANYGYTF
TRBV29-1	.	TRBJ1-2	.	TGCAGCGTTGACGGCAGGGGAGTTAGAAACTATGGCTACACCTTC	CSVDGRGVRNYGYTF
TRBV5-6	once	TRBJ1-1	TRBD1	TGTGCCAGCAGAATCCAGGGGGAGAACACTGAAGCTTTCTTT	CASRIQGENTEAFF
TRBV28	.	TRBJ2-5	TRBD1	TGTGCCAGCAGTTTAGGGGACAGGGGGGAGACCCAGTACTTC	CASSLGDRGETQYF
TRBV27	.	TRBJ1-2	.	TGTGCCAGCAGTTCCCCGACAGGATATCGCCATGGCTACACCTTC	CASSSPTGYRHGYTF
TRBV28	.	TRBJ2-7	.	TGTGCCAGCAGACCATCCATCGGTCGCGAGCAGTACTTC	CASRPSIGREQYF
TRBV2	.	TRBJ1-2	.	TGTGCCAGCGATCTGACTGGGCGCTACACCTTC	CASDLTGRYTF
TRBV28	.	TRBJ1-4	.	TGTGCCAGCAGTACCCCTAGAATAACTAATGAAAAACTGTTTTTT	CASSTPRITNEKLFF
TRBV18	.	TRBJ1-2	TRBD1	TGTGCCAGCTCACCGGAACAGGGGGTCTATGGCTACACCTTC	CASSPEQGVYGYTF
TRBV6-5	.	TRBJ2-1	.	TGTGCCAGCAGACTCGGACTATTCAATGAGCAGTTCTTC	CASRLGLFNEQFF
TRBV29-1	few	TRBJ1-3	.	TGCAGCGTTGCCCCTAGGGGGGACTCTGGAAACACCATATATTTT	CSVAPRGDSGNTIYF
TRBV18	.	TRBJ1-5	TRBD1	TGTGCCAGCTCCCCGGGACAGCACTATCAGCCCCAGCATTTT	CASSPGQHYQPQHF
TRBV7-9	.	TRBJ2-1	TRBD2	TGTGCCAGCAGCCCCGGACTAGCGGCCTACAATGAGCAGTTCTTC	CASSPGLAAYNEQFF
TRBV18	.	TRBJ2-7	.	TGTGCCAGCTCACCATCGTCAGAGGGTATCGACGAGCAGTACTTC	CASSPSSEGIDEQYF
TRBV29-1	once	TRBJ1-1	.	TGCAGCGTTGAAAGAGCCACTGAAGCTTTCTTT	CSVERATEAFF
TRBV18	.	TRBJ1-2	.	TGTGCCAGCTCACCACTGAGACAGGCTGATGGCTACACCTTC	CASSPLRQADGYTF
TRBV7-3	once	TRBJ2-1	TRBD2	TGTGCCAGCAGCTTAGCGGGAGGGCTCAATGAGCAGTTCTTC	CASSLAGGLNEQFF
TRBV5-1	.	TRBJ1-2	.	TGCGCCAGCAGCCCCTCAGCACAAAAGAACTATGGCTACACCTTC	CASSPSAQKNYGYTF
TRBV28	.	TRBJ2-2	.	TGTGCCAGCAGTCGGAGCAGGGGCGACACCGGGGAGCTGTTTTTT	CASSRSRGDTGELFF
TRBV28	.	TRBJ1-3	.	TGTGCCAGCAGTCGTGTTACTGGAAACACCATATATTTT	CASSRVTGNTIYF
TRBV6-1	.	TRBJ1-3	.	TGTGCCAGCAGTGAGGCTGGAAACACCATATATTTT	CASSEAGNTIYF